The clone carrying this T cell receptor beta chain was seen just once. The record originates from a study of blood T cell repertoires in COVID-19. As for the study in general: Samples taken during acute and convalescent COVID-19 were collected in the United States, Italy and Spain. PBMCs, B-cell-depleted T cells, or T cells provided the cDNA or gDNA that made up the material.

The CDR3 covers 13 residues. The V gene's germline CDR1 is SGDLS and CDR2 YYNGEE. Trimming took off 0 bases at V and 0 bases at J, with 4 bases between the two ends. In the original analysis: Amplification from reference gene primers served as the basis for estimated nucleated cell counts. Sequencing used immunoSEQ multiplex PCR; TCRdb keeps in-frame clones, though not all of them. The V and J calls and clone size are taken from that table; D and trimming were inferred from the DNA. Here the sample spans 30,000 to 35,000 clones, almost 80% being singletons. The rearrangement uses TRBV9 and TRBJ2-7; D not certain. The clonotype comes from a woman between 55 and 75 years old with acute or convalescent COVID-19. The source material was peripheral blood. Here the CDR3 DNA reads TGTGCCAGCAGCGTAGACAGCTCCTACGAGCAGTACTTC. Protein sequence: CASSVDSSYEQYF.